The 10 T cell receptor beta chains in this list originate from one sample, sequenced in a study of chemoradiotherapy in HPV16-positive cancers (dated 2022 in TCRdb). Libraries were constructed by the immunoSEQ multiplex PCR assay. Imported from immuneACCESS, the table was reduced by TCRdb to in-frame sequences with V and J called. These copies leave out some clones; in studies compared against another copy, an unresolved V gene accounts for under half, and the cause of the remainder is not known. The sample contains more than 10,000 clones, roughly 87% of them found a single time. The ten largest clones represent more than 20% of the sample. Sample: blood, taken from a patient who underwent chemoradiotherapy. The receptor source for this set is a human donor with HPV-associated anogenital cancer.

The chain has TRBV10-3 and TRBJ2-3, with D possibly matching TRBD2 (5 bases). V lost 2 bases and J lost 2, with 14 bases in between. Germline V gives CDR1 ENHRY, CDR2 SYGVKD. CDR3 length equals 16 residues. DNA of the CDR3: TGTGCCATCAGTGAGGCGGGCTTTTCCTCCACAGATACGCAGTATTTT. Encoded protein: CAISEAGFSSTDTQYF.

This sequence joins TRBV29-1 and TRBJ2-5, with D tentatively TRBD2 (5 bases). V was clipped by 8 bases and J by 3 bases, with 16 bases between them. Germline assignment: CDR1 SQVTM and CDR2 ANQGSEA. This CDR3 spans 13 amino acids. CDR3 sequence (DNA): TGCAGCTTAGGAATGGCCGGGGAAGAGACCCAGTACTTC. Encoded protein: CSLGMAGEETQYF.

The rearrangement links TRBV29-1 to TRBJ1-5, with D possibly matching TRBD1 (5 bases). The CDR3 consists of 13 residues. The V end was cut by 4 bases, the J end by 7 bases, with 14 bases between. Germline CDR1 SQVTM, CDR2 ANQGSEA. The CDR3 sequence: CSVGSDRGQPQHF. Here the CDR3 DNA reads TGCAGCGTTGGTAGCGATCGGGGGCAGCCCCAGCATTTT.

With respect to this clone: At the DNA level, this CDR3 is encoded by other sequences in the same sample as well. The rearrangement uses TRBV6-5 and TRBJ1-1; D is possibly TRBD1 (5 bases). Germline V gives CDR1 MNHEY, CDR2 SVGAGI. V was cut by 0 bases and J by 11 bases, with 10 bases left in between. The CDR3 is 12 amino acids. CDR3 nucleotide sequence: TGTGCCAGCAGTTACTCGGGCAGGGAGGCTTTCTTT. Encoded protein: CASSYSGREAFF.

This clone has only one observation. CDR3 sequence (DNA): TGTGCCAGCAGTTACTCCCGGACAGGGGGTTTTCTGAAGGCTTTCTTT. Residues: CASSYSRTGGFLKAFF. The rearrangement joins TRBV6-5 to TRBJ1-1; TRBD1 matches at 10 bases. This CDR3 has 16 residues. Germline CDR1 and CDR2: MNHEY and SVGAGI. The ends lost 0 bases at V and 11 bases at J; junction bases unmatched: 12.

This clone was counted a few times. This chain uses TRBV6-5 with TRBJ2-3; a possible D gene is TRBD2 (6 bases). The germline V gene encodes CDR1 MNHEY and CDR2 SVGAGI. Trimming pared 6 bases from V and 0 bases from J, leaving 13 bases between. The CDR3 totals 15 residues. The DNA for the CDR3 is TGTGCCAGCAGACGACTGAGCGGGAGCACAGATACGCAGTATTTT. Its protein is CASRRLSGSTDTQYF.

The chain is built from TRBV6-5 and TRBJ1-1, with D uncertain. Germline CDR1 is MNHEY and CDR2 is SVGAGI. The CDR3 covers 13 residues. With 3 bases removed from V and 1 base from J, the gap between germline ends came to 6 bases. This CDR3 reads CASSYLGNTEAFF. The CDR3 DNA reads TGTGCCAGCAGTTATCTTGGGAACACTGAAGCTTTCTTT.

The V call is TRBV5-1, the J call TRBJ2-3, with D possibly TRBD1 on 6 matching bases. Looked up from germline, CDR1 is SGHRS and CDR2 is YFSETQ. The V end was cut by 0 bases, the J end by 2 bases, with 16 bases between. The CDR3 is made up of 17 amino acids. This CDR3 is CASSLAGQGIFTDTQYF. CDR3 nucleotides: TGCGCCAGCAGCTTGGCCGGGCAGGGGATATTCACAGATACGCAGTATTTT.

V is TRBV2 and J is TRBJ2-3, with 11 nucleotides matching TRBD2. The germline gives CDR1 SNHLY, CDR2 FYNNEI. This CDR3 has 16 amino acids. The V gene end was trimmed by 8 bases and the J gene end by 5 bases; junction bases not matched to a gene: 12. CDR3 amino acids: CASCKLAGVDGDTQYF. CDR3 DNA: TGTGCCAGCTGCAAACTAGCGGGAGTGGATGGAGATACGCAGTATTTT.

The V and J genes are TRBV12-5 and TRBJ1-1, with D possibly being TRBD1 (6 bases). The CDR3 loop spans 13 amino acids. Trimming stripped 5 bases from V and 1 base from J, with 8 bases between. Germline V lookup: CDR1 LGHNT, CDR2 FRNRAP. CDR3 protein: CASGIQGNTEAFF. The CDR3 DNA is TGTGCTAGTGGTATACAGGGGAACACTGAAGCTTTCTTT.